Below, 29 T cell receptor beta chains from the same sample are listed, as sequenced in a study of cytomegalovirus exposure and HLA in healthy donors. Amplification used 60 Vbeta primers and 13 Jbeta primers. Profiling relied on immunoSEQ multiplex PCR, and the TCRdb table lists in-frame clones only, not all of them. This table holds about 190,000 clones, around four fifths found once. Sequenced material: PBMCs. Receptors were obtained from a man in his forties in good health and CMV-seropositive.

The chain joins TRBV6-6 to TRBJ1-2; maybe TRBD1 (6 bases). The V end was cut by 0 bases, the J end by 6 bases, with 17 bases between. From germline, CDR1 is MNHNY and CDR2 SVGAGI (reference sequence). CDR3 length equals 16 residues. For the CDR3, the DNA is TGTGCCAGCAGTTACTCGATCAACAGGGTAGAGAATGGCTACACCTTC. This translates into CASSYSINRVENGYTF.

This clone has just a few counts. Relative to the germline gene, one junction end is altered; a read error may explain this. The V and J genes are TRBV7-9 and TRBJ2-5; 9 nucleotides agree with TRBD1. This CDR3 has 16 residues. Germline V gene data show CDR1 as SEHNR and CDR2 as FQNEAQ (reference sequence). CDR3 residues: CSSSFGDRGGSETQYF. The CDR3 nucleotides are TGTTCCAGCAGCTTCGGAGACAGGGGGGGATCAGAGACCCAGTACTTC.

V usage is TRBV6-6 and J usage is TRBJ1-2, with D possibly matching TRBD1 (5 bases). The CDR3 has 15 residues. Germline CDR1 is MNHNY and CDR2 is SVGAGI (reference sequence). Trimming removed 6 bases from V and 7 bases from J, with 21 bases in between. The CDR3 DNA reads as TGTGCCAGCAGCCCCGCTGGGGCCCCAGCTGTTGGCTACACCTTC. Translation: CASSPAGAPAVGYTF.

The chain uses TRBV2 and TRBJ2-6; D remains ambiguous. Germline V CDR1 and CDR2: SNHLY, FYNNEI. This CDR3 has 14 amino acids. V lost 4 bases to trimming and J lost 1 base, with 5 bases between them. DNA for the CDR3: TGTGCCAGCAGTGCCGGGTCTGGGGCCAACGTCCTGACTTTC. It translates to CASSAGSGANVLTF.

CDR3 region: CASSPRDSIYYEQYF. CDR3 in DNA: TGTGCCAGCAGCCCCCGGGACAGTATATACTACGAGCAGTACTTC. The rearrangement uses TRBV7-6 and TRBJ2-7, with 7 nucleotides matching TRBD1. V lost 5 bases to trimming and J lost 3 bases; unmatched junction nucleotides: 10. CDR1 is SGHVS and CDR2 is FNYEAQ in the germline V gene. The CDR3 runs 15 residues.

V and J are TRBV12-5 and TRBJ2-7; TRBD1 matches at 7 bases. With 0 bases clipped from V and 5 bases from J, the junction kept 25 bases outside the gene matches. This CDR3 region has 21 residues. Germline V gives CDR1 LGHNT, CDR2 FRNRAP. CDR3 in DNA: TGTGCTAGTGGTTTGGTACGTGTTTGGGGTAGTGGATCCGGGACAGTTGACGAGCAGTACTTC. Its translation is CASGLVRVWGSGSGTVDEQYF.

V and J are TRBV9 and TRBJ2-1; 9 bases are a match to TRBD2. The V gene's germline CDR1 is SGDLS and CDR2 YYNGEE. V lost 3 bases and J lost 6; bases outside the gene matches: 10. The CDR3 contains 16 residues. Here the CDR3 reads CASSASGGRAGNEQFF. DNA of the CDR3: TGTGCCAGCAGCGCCTCTGGCGGGAGGGCCGGCAATGAGCAGTTCTTC.

The chain has TRBV7-3 and TRBJ1-5, with D perhaps TRBD1 (5 bases). CDR1 SGHTA and CDR2 FQGTGA come from the germline V gene. CDR3 size: 13 residues. V lost 6 bases and J lost 4, with 10 bases in between. The CDR3 loop is CASSRGANQPQHF. The CDR3, as DNA: TGTGCCAGCAGTCGTGGGGCGAATCAGCCCCAGCATTTT.

This clone was detected only once. The V gene is TRBV15, the J gene TRBJ2-3; D is perhaps TRBD1 (6 bases). This CDR3 region has 16 residues. CDR1 and CDR2 from the germline V gene are LNHNV and YYDKDF (reference sequence). V was trimmed by 2 bases and J by 4 bases, leaving 16 bases between them. The CDR3 is CATSRTKQGRADTQYF. In nucleotides, the CDR3 is TGTGCCACCAGCAGAACCAAACAGGGTCGGGCAGATACGCAGTATTTT.

The J gene is TRBJ2-5, the V gene TRBV6-6; TRBD1 aligns across 8 bases. The DNA end is a closer match to TRBJ2-7, so the J assignment may be wrong. The V gene's germline CDR1 is MNHNY and CDR2 SVGAGI (reference sequence). The CDR3 loop spans 14 amino acids. In DNA, the CDR3 is TGTGCCAGCAGCTCCATTGCAGGGGGCAACGAGCAGTACTTC. This codes for CASSSIAGGNEQYF.

The genes are TRBV7-2 and TRBJ1-1; TRBD1 is a possible D gene (6 bases). The CDR3 runs 15 residues. Germline V gene sequence: CDR1 SGHTA, CDR2 FQGNSA. Trimming removed 5 bases from V and 0 bases from J, with 13 bases in between. CDR3 DNA sequence: TGTGCCAGCAGCGCCCAAACAGGGATGAACACTGAAGCTTTCTTT. Protein: CASSAQTGMNTEAFF. Complete variable domain (other parts from reference TRBV7-2 and TRBJ1-1): GAGVSQSPSNKVTEKGKDVELRCDPISGHTALYWYRQSLGQGLEFLIYFQGNSAPDKSGLPSDRFSAERTGGSVSTLTIQRTQQEDSAVYLCASSAQTGMNTEAFFGQGTRLTVV.

The V and J genes are TRBV7-9 and TRBJ2-2; the D gene is possibly TRBD2 (6 bases). CDR1 is SEHNR and CDR2 is FQNEAQ in the germline V gene (reference sequence). This CDR3 has 15 residues. V was shortened by 7 bases and J by 2 bases, with 14 bases between the two germline ends. CDR3 coding DNA: TGTGCCAGCATCGCTTTTAGCGGAAACACCGGGGAGCTGTTTTTT. Protein: CASIAFSGNTGELFF.

The chain links TRBV6-5 to TRBJ2-7; 8 nucleotides agree with TRBD1. This CDR3 is 13 amino acids long. V lost 5 bases and J lost 4; bases outside the gene matches: 4. Germline V CDR1 and CDR2: MNHEY, SVGAGI. CDR3 nucleotide sequence: TGTGCCAGCAGTCAGGGGGCGGATTACGAGCAGTACTTC. Amino acid sequence: CASSQGADYEQYF.

This rearrangement joins TRBV6-6 to TRBJ1-2; D remains ambiguous. Germline CDR1 reads MNHNY; CDR2 reads SVGAGI (reference sequence). This CDR3 region has 15 residues. V shed 0 bases and J shed 4 bases, with 12 bases lying between them. DNA for the CDR3: TGTGCCAGCAGTTACTCTCCCCTCGACATCTATGGCTACACCTTC. It codes for CASSYSPLDIYGYTF.

The V and J genes are TRBV18 and TRBJ2-7; D may be TRBD2 (5 bases). CDR1 and CDR2 (germline): KGHSH, LQKENI. The CDR3 sequence is 15 residues long. The V end lost 2 bases, the J end lost 6 bases, and 17 bases lay between the germline ends. Here the CDR3 reads CASSPVLVGSSEQYF. In nucleotides, the CDR3 is TGTGCCAGCTCACCAGTACTAGTGGGTTCATCCGAGCAGTACTTC.

CDR3 residues: CASSQDLGSSGQETQYF. The CDR3 region has the DNA TGCGCCAGCAGCCAAGACTTAGGCTCTAGCGGCCAAGAGACCCAGTACTTC. V gene TRBV4-1 combines with J gene TRBJ2-5, with 7 bases lining up with TRBD2. The CDR3 loop spans 17 amino acids. The V segment lost 0 bases and the J segment 1 base; nucleotides outside the gene matches: 8. Germline V gene lookup returns CDR1 MGHRA and CDR2 YSYEKL.

Comments on this clone: Its ends do not fully match the called genes, so a read error is possible. The chain links TRBV7-9 to TRBJ2-7; D uncertain. Germline V gene lookup returns CDR1 SEHNR and CDR2 FQNEAQ (reference sequence). The CDR3 extends over 12 amino acids. The CDR3 nucleotides are TGTTCCAGCAGCATTACGGGCTACGAGCAGTACTTC. It specifies CSSSITGYEQYF.

The V gene is TRBV30, the J gene TRBJ2-1, with TRBD1 identical over 9 bases. The CDR3 spans 15 residues. V lost 7 bases and J lost 7; bases outside the gene matches: 14. The germline V gene has CDR1 GTSNPN and CDR2 SVGIG (reference sequence). This CDR3 reads CALTVRDRAINEQFF. CDR3 DNA sequence: TGTGCCTTAACGGTCCGGGACAGGGCGATAAATGAGCAGTTCTTC.

The chain has TRBV5-1 and TRBJ2-5; perhaps TRBD1 as D (5 bases). Trimming left V 1 base short and J 5 bases short, with 12 bases between. Germline loops: CDR1 SGHRS, CDR2 YFSETQ. The CDR3 is 14 residues long. CDR3 sequence: CASSLSPGLETQYF. CDR3 coding DNA: TGCGCCAGCAGCTTGAGTCCAGGGTTGGAGACCCAGTACTTC.

J is TRBJ2-2 and V is TRBV28, with TRBD2 matching 7 bases. The germline V gene has CDR1 MDHEN and CDR2 SYDVKM. The length of the CDR3 is 15 residues. With 6 bases clipped from V and 6 bases from J, the junction kept 10 bases outside the gene matches. CDR3 nucleotides: TGTGCCAGCAGCAGCGGGGACGGACCCCCCGGGGAGCTGTTTTTT. Residues: CASSSGDGPPGELFF.

The chain uses TRBV19 and TRBJ2-7, with a tentative D call TRBD1 (6 bases). The CDR3 covers 14 residues. Looked up from germline, CDR1 is LNHDA and CDR2 is SQIVND (reference sequence). Trimming removed 2 bases at V and 0 bases at J, with 8 bases between. Here the CDR3 reads CASSIQDSSYEQYF. The CDR3 DNA is TGTGCCAGTAGTATACAGGACAGCTCCTACGAGCAGTACTTC.

Concerning this clone: An end of the junction does not agree with germline; a read error may underlie this. Other DNA sequences of this sample code for an identical CDR3. This rearrangement joins TRBV25-1 to TRBJ1-3; 10 nucleotides line up with TRBD1. The CDR3 length is 14 residues. From germline, CDR1 is MGHDK and CDR2 SYGVNS. CDR3 nucleotide sequence: TGCGCCAGCAGTGACAGGGGGCCTGGAAACACCATATATTTT. Residues: CASSDRGPGNTIYF.

The V call is TRBV7-8, the J call TRBJ2-1, with 8 bases matching TRBD2. V trimming: 0 bases; J trimming: 8 bases; junction bases outside the gene matches: 9. Looked up from germline, CDR1 is SGHVS and CDR2 is FQNEAQ. The CDR3 covers 16 residues. CDR3 residues: CASSLARSGRLYEQFF. The CDR3 DNA sequence: TGTGCCAGCAGCTTAGCGCGCAGCGGGAGATTGTATGAGCAGTTCTTC.

J is TRBJ2-3 and V is TRBV6-6, with a weak D call TRBD2 (5 bases). The CDR3 length is 15 residues. Per germline, CDR1 MNHNY and CDR2 SVGAGI (reference sequence). The V gene lost 2 bases and the J gene lost 1 base, with 10 bases spanning the gap. The CDR3 sequence is CASSYAGLGTDTQYF. The CDR3, as DNA: TGTGCCAGCAGTTACGCGGGTTTGGGCACAGATACGCAGTATTTT.

This clone has more than one count but fewer than ten. This sequence joins TRBV18 and TRBJ2-7, with 7 bases matching TRBD2. Trimming took 2 bases from V and 5 from J; bases not matched to a gene: 9. Germline CDR1 and CDR2: KGHSH and LQKENI. This CDR3 contains 15 residues. The CDR3, as DNA: TGTGCCAGCTCACCAGCTCTGGGAGGGCCCCACGAGCAGTACTTC. Encoded protein: CASSPALGGPHEQYF. The variable domain in full, with the rest retrieved from reference TRBV18 and TRBJ2-7, is NAGVMQNPRHLVRRRGQEARLRCSPMKGHSHVYWYRQLPEEGLKFMVYLQKENIIDESGMPKERFSAEFPKEGPSILRIQQVVRGDSAAYFCASSPALGGPHEQYFGPGTRLTVT.

The chain is built from TRBV5-1 and TRBJ1-1; D might be TRBD1 (5 bases). The CDR3 covers 14 residues. The germline V gene has CDR1 SGHRS and CDR2 YFSETQ. Trimming shortened V by 4 bases and J by 5 bases, and 15 bases separated the two germline ends. CDR3 protein: CASSAMDGGTEAFF. Here the CDR3 DNA reads TGCGCCAGCAGCGCAATGGACGGGGGGACTGAAGCTTTCTTT. Combining the CDR3 with reference TRBV5-1 and TRBJ1-1 gives the whole variable domain KAGVTQTPRYLIKTRGQQVTLSCSPISGHRSVSWYQQTPGQGLQFLFEYFSETQRNKGNFPGRFSGRQFSNSRSEMNVSTLELGDSALYLCASSAMDGGTEAFFGQGTRLTVV.

This clone was counted only a few times. As DNA, the CDR3 is TGCGCCAGCAGCCAAAGGAGGGACAGCGAGCAGTTCTTC. It is translated as CASSQRRDSEQFF. This rearrangement joins TRBV4-1 to TRBJ2-1; perhaps TRBD1 as D (7 bases). Germline assignment: CDR1 MGHRA and CDR2 YSYEKL. This CDR3 comprises 13 residues. V was clipped by 2 bases and J by 10 bases, with 12 bases between them.

The rearrangement joins TRBV6-6 to TRBJ2-5; 7 bases fit TRBD2. The better agreement between TRBJ2-7 and the DNA end casts doubt on the J call. The CDR3 runs 13 residues. Germline V lookup: CDR1 MNHNY, CDR2 SVGAGI (reference sequence). The CDR3 region has the DNA TGTGCCAGCGGGAGGGGTATCCTCGACGAGCAGTACTTC. Its translation: CASGRGILDEQYF.

The chain uses TRBV19 and TRBJ1-2; the D is unclear. Per germline, CDR1 LNHDA and CDR2 SQIVND (reference sequence). This CDR3 is 13 amino acids long. Trimming cost V 0 bases and J 8 bases, with 10 bases left between them. The CDR3 DNA is TGTGCCAGTAGTATAGACTGGGCTGCAGGCTACACCTTC. Protein product: CASSIDWAAGYTF.